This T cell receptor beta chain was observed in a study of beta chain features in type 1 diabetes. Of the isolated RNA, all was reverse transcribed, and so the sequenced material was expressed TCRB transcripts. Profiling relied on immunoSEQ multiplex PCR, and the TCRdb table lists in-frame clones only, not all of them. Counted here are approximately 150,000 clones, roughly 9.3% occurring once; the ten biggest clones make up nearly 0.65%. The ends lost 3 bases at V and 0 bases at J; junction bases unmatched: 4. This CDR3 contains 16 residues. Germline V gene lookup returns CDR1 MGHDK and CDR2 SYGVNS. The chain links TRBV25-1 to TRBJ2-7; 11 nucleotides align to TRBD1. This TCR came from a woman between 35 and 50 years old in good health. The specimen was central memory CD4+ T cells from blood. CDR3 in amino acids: CASSDGQGAYSYEQYF. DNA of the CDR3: TGTGCCAGCAGTGATGGACAGGGGGCATACTCCTACGAGCAGTACTTC.